The entry below gives a single T cell receptor beta chain sequence along with its context. What it binds is unknown. Sequenced by immunoSEQ multiplex PCR; TCRdb stores in-frame clones only, minus some. The sample has tens of thousands of clones, roughly 90% seen once. These data are taken from a study of T cell responses to AZD1222 COVID-19 vaccine. Germline V CDR1 and CDR2: ENHRY, SYGVKD. Trimming pared 2 bases from V and 7 bases from J, leaving 9 bases between. The CDR3 consists of 14 residues. Study-wide results and caveats: Increased Spike-specific TCR breadth and depth were observed after two AZD1222 doses. White British donors predominated, females outnumbered males, and clonal diversity was possibly underestimated.

This material consisted of peripheral blood, taken 28 days after the second AZD1222 dose. The receptor was derived from an adult who received the AZD1222 COVID-19 vaccine. The chain recombines TRBV10-3 with TRBJ1-6, with unresolved D. CDR3 protein: CAISEAVGNSPLHF. For the CDR3, the DNA is TGTGCCATCAGTGAGGCAGTCGGGAATTCACCCCTCCACTTT.